Following are 21 T cell receptor beta chains from one sample sequenced in a study of Graves' ophthalmopathy and Graves' hyperthyroidism. Investigators amplified TCR beta CDR3 regions from RNA transcripts. The authors performed first-round RT-PCR with HTBI primers and then a second-round multiplex PCR. TCRdb re-called the multiplex PCR reads through MiXCR, storing one row per CDR3 protein. In the table there are about 740,000 distinct CDR3 sequences, 35% to 50% of which are singletons. The source material was peripheral blood. Every receptor here comes from an adult man with Graves' ophthalmopathy.

Concerning this clonotype: Possible read error: a much larger clone is one base away. V is TRBV10-3 and J is TRBJ2-2; a weak D match, TRBD2 (6 bases). The germline V gene encodes CDR1 ENHRY and CDR2 SYGVKD. The CDR3 consists of 13 residues. The CDR3: CASGGTYTGKLFF. The CDR3 DNA is TGTGCCTCAGGCGGGACGTACACCGGGAAGCTGTTTTTT.

This sequence joins TRBV10-3 and TRBJ2-2; 12 nucleotides line up with TRBD2. Germline lookup yields CDR1 ENHRY and CDR2 SYGVKD. This CDR3 is 16 amino acids long. V shed 7 bases, J shed 3 bases, and the junction held 6 bases outside the gene matches. For the CDR3, the DNA is TGTGCCATCAATCGACTAGCGGGGGAGGACACCGGGGAGCTGTTTTTT. It translates to CAINRLAGEDTGELFF.

A word on this clonotype: Germline and junction disagree at one end, which may indicate a read error. The rearrangement joins TRBV6-9 to TRBJ1-1; no clear D. The CDR3 has 12 residues. Germline lookup yields CDR1 MNHGY and CDR2 SVAAGI. The CDR3 nucleotides read TGTGCCATCAGTTATAGCGACACTGAAGCTTTCTTT. Amino acids: CAISYSDTEAFF.

As regards this clonotype: A much larger clone is a single base away; this may be a read error. The J gene is TRBJ1-1, the V gene TRBV7-9; no reliable D call. V was clipped by 3 bases and J by 1 base, with 15 bases between them. CDR1 is SEHNR, CDR2 FQNEAQ, per germline (reference sequence). This CDR3 spans 16 amino acids. The CDR3 sequence is CASSFDVRSGNTEAFF. CDR3 coding DNA: TGTGCCAGCAGCTTCGATGTCAGGTCGGGGAACACTGAAGCTTTCTTT.

The V gene is TRBV11-1, the J gene TRBJ2-7; 7 nucleotides agree with TRBD2. The V gene's germline CDR1 is SGHAT and CDR2 FQDESV (reference sequence). The CDR3 contains 17 residues. V dropped 1 base and J dropped 4; count of bases not matched to a gene: 13. DNA of the CDR3: TGTGCCAGCAGCTTAGACGGGGGGACCGCTGGGATTTACGAGCAGTACTTC. Amino acids: CASSLDGGTAGIYEQYF.

This clonotype was recorded many times. The rearrangement links TRBV15 to TRBJ2-6; D is unresolved. The length of the CDR3 is 17 residues. V was trimmed by 0 bases and J by 1 base, leaving 10 bases between them. The V gene's germline CDR1 is LNHNV and CDR2 YYDKDF (reference sequence). For the CDR3, the DNA is TGTGCCACCAGCAGAGACCTCCCCGGTTCTGGGGCCAACGTCCTGACTTTC. Residues: CATSRDLPGSGANVLTF.

This clonotype was seen many times. The genes are TRBV20-1 and TRBJ1-1, with no clear D. With 3 bases removed from V and 6 bases from J, the gap between germline ends came to 8 bases. The germline V gene encodes CDR1 DFQATT and CDR2 SNEGSKA (reference sequence). This CDR3 is built from 11 residues. CDR3 in amino acids: CSASRQSEAFF. The CDR3, as DNA: TGCAGTGCTAGCCGGCAATCTGAAGCTTTCTTT.

A few counts support this clonotype. The rearrangement uses TRBV7-9 and TRBJ2-7; TRBD2 might be the D (6 bases). CDR3 length: 14 residues. Germline CDR1 SEHNR, CDR2 FQNEAQ (reference sequence). Between the trimmed V and J ends, which lost 1 base and 7 bases, there was a span of 14 bases. CDR3: CASSLDRGALEQYF. DNA of the CDR3: TGTGCCAGCAGCTTAGATCGCGGGGCTCTTGAGCAGTACTTC.

This clonotype has ten or more counts. The V gene is TRBV9, the J gene TRBJ1-1; TRBD1 is a possible D gene (6 bases). The CDR3 sequence is 14 residues long. Trimming stripped 5 bases from V and 5 bases from J, with 16 bases between. Germline V gene lookup returns CDR1 SGDLS and CDR2 YYNGEE. The CDR3 region is CASSRGQPLTEAFF. DNA of the CDR3: TGTGCCAGCAGTCGGGGGCAGCCTTTAACTGAAGCTTTCTTT.

The CDR3 protein is CASSQEVGQPNEKLFF. DNA for the CDR3: TGTGCCAGCAGCCAAGAGGTGGGACAGCCTAATGAAAAACTGTTTTTT. The V call is TRBV11-1, the J call TRBJ1-4; 7 bases map to TRBD1. Germline loops: CDR1 SGHAT, CDR2 FQDESV (reference sequence). The ends lost 5 bases at V and 3 bases at J; junction bases unmatched: 9. CDR3 length: 16 amino acids.

This clonotype has just a few counts. The chain combines TRBV12-3 or TRBV12-4 with TRBJ1-1; the D gene is possibly TRBD1 (6 bases). V dropped 7 bases and J dropped 7 bases, with 16 bases sitting between them. This CDR3 region has 13 residues. In nucleotides, the CDR3 is TGTGCCAGCAACAAGGGGGGGCTTGGTGAAGCTTTCTTT. Its protein product is CASNKGGLGEAFF.

This clonotype has at least ten counts. The V call is TRBV29-1, the J call TRBJ2-5; no definite D call. V was cut by 4 bases and J by 5 bases, with 11 bases left in between. CDR1 SQVTM and CDR2 ANQGSEA come from the germline V gene. This CDR3 is built from 12 residues. CDR3 region: CSVGPLEETQYF. The CDR3 DNA sequence: TGCAGCGTTGGCCCCCTAGAGGAGACCCAGTACTTC.

This clonotype has ten or more counts. The chain is built from TRBV11-2 and TRBJ1-5, with 8 bases matching TRBD1. This CDR3 contains 14 residues. Trimming took 3 bases from V and 5 from J; bases not matched to a gene: 3. Germline V lookup: CDR1 SGHAT, CDR2 FQNNGV. The CDR3: CASSFGQGHQPQHF. CDR3 nucleotides: TGTGCCAGCAGCTTCGGACAGGGTCATCAGCCCCAGCATTTT.

This clonotype was detected only a few times. The rearrangement links TRBV9 to TRBJ2-5, with D perhaps TRBD1 (6 bases). Germline assignment: CDR1 SGDLS and CDR2 YYNGEE. The CDR3 has 14 amino acids. Trimming cost V 3 bases and J 3 bases, with 12 bases left between them. As DNA, the CDR3 is TGTGCCAGCAGCGGAGGGGGAGTAGAAGAGACCCAGTACTTC. It is translated as CASSGGGVEETQYF.

This chain uses TRBV5-1 with TRBJ1-2, with 7 nucleotides matching TRBD1. The germline CDR1 and CDR2 sequences are SGHRS and YFSETQ. The V and J ends lost 2 bases and 7 bases, in that order; junction bases with no gene match: 8. The CDR3 has 14 amino acids. CDR3 protein: CASSFEGQLGGYTF. As DNA, the CDR3 is TGCGCCAGCAGCTTCGAGGGACAGCTGGGTGGCTACACCTTC. Using reference TRBV5-1 and TRBJ1-2 for the parts outside the CDR3, the full variable domain is KAGVTQTPRYLIKTRGQQVTLSCSPISGHRSVSWYQQTPGQGLQFLFEYFSETQRNKGNFPGRFSGRQFSNSRSEMNVSTLELGDSALYLCASSFEGQLGGYTFGSGTRLTVV.

This chain uses TRBV5-1 with TRBJ1-1, with 7 nucleotides matching TRBD1. V trimming: 3 bases; J trimming: 1 base; junction bases outside the gene matches: 12. CDR1 is SGHRS, CDR2 YFSETQ, per germline. The CDR3 loop spans 17 amino acids. CDR3 sequence: CASSSPKTGLRNTEAFF. CDR3 nucleotide sequence: TGCGCCAGCAGCTCGCCAAAGACAGGGCTGAGGAACACTGAAGCTTTCTTT.

A few counts support this clonotype. A read error is possible here, since a much larger clone lies one base away. The chain carries TRBV2 and TRBJ1-1, with TRBD1 as a possible D gene (5 bases). The CDR3 sequence is 11 residues long. CDR1 is SNHLY, CDR2 FYNNEI, per germline. CDR3 sequence: CASSDEGKALF. In DNA, the CDR3 is TGTGCCAGCAGTGACGAGGGGAAAGCTCTCTTT.

Ten or more counts support this clonotype. This sequence joins TRBV19 and TRBJ2-7; 9 positions agree with TRBD1. The germline CDR1 and CDR2 sequences are LNHDA and SQIVND (reference sequence). The V segment lost 9 bases and the J segment 2 bases; nucleotides outside the gene matches: 5. The CDR3 runs to 13 residues. CDR3 loop: CARMGQGPYEQYF. The CDR3 DNA is TGTGCCAGGATGGGACAGGGACCCTACGAGCAGTACTTC.

This rearrangement joins TRBV7-9 to TRBJ2-7; D remains ambiguous. V was pared by 2 bases and J by 5 bases, with 10 bases between. CDR3 length equals 13 residues. The germline CDR1 and CDR2 sequences are SEHNR and FQNEAQ (reference sequence). Here the CDR3 reads CASSLNPGNEQYF. The CDR3 DNA reads as TGTGCCAGCAGCTTAAATCCTGGGAACGAGCAGTACTTC. Combining the CDR3 with reference TRBV7-9 and TRBJ2-7 gives the whole variable domain DTGVSQNPRHKITKRGQNVTFRCDPISEHNRLYWYRQTLGQGPEFLTYFQNEAQLEKSRLLSDRFSAERPKGSFSTLEIQRTEQGDSAMYLCASSLNPGNEQYFGPGTRLTVT.

In its sample, this clonotype was seen a few times. The rearrangement links TRBV4-2 to TRBJ2-7; no clear D gene. Germline V lookup: CDR1 LGHNA, CDR2 YNFKEQ. This CDR3 has 13 residues. The germline V and J ends were trimmed by 4 bases and 3 bases, with 10 bases remaining between them. This CDR3 is CASSPRRNYEQYF. In DNA form, the CDR3 reads TGTGCCAGCAGCCCCCGACGGAACTACGAGCAGTACTTC.

Points on this clonotype: Mismatch with germline at one junction end may stem from a read error. This chain joins TRBV7-2 and TRBJ2-7; tentatively, D is TRBD2 (6 bases). CDR1 is SGHTA and CDR2 is FQGNSA in the germline V gene. This CDR3 has 15 residues. DNA of the CDR3: TGTGCCAGCAGCTTAGATAGCGGAGTTGGTCCCGAGCAGCACTTC. Protein: CASSLDSGVGPEQHF. The whole variable domain, remainder taken from reference TRBV7-2 and TRBJ2-7, is GAGVSQSPSNKVTEKGKDVELRCDPISGHTALYWYRQSLGQGLEFLIYFQGNSAPDKSGLPSDRFSAERTGGSVSTLTIQRTQQEDSAVYLCASSLDSGVGPEQHFGPGTRLTVT.